This T cell receptor (beta chain) is from a study of cytomegalovirus exposure and HLA in healthy donors. Study-wide points: What a later analysis reportedly showed was that an Asian-associated ancestry cluster had fewer N-insertions than the roughly 670-donor mean.

Of note for this clone: The antigen remains unidentified.

Trimming removed 5 bases from V and 3 bases from J; junction bases left unmatched: 7. This CDR3 comprises 15 residues. The V gene's germline CDR1 is LGHNA and CDR2 YSLEER. The PCR ran on 60 Vbeta and 13 Jbeta primers. Profiling relied on immunoSEQ multiplex PCR, and the TCRdb table lists in-frame clones only, not all of them. The sample gives around 170,000 clones, approximately 80% of which show up once; about 2.6% is in the top ten. The TCR originated in a woman aged 50 to 65 in good health and CMV-seropositive. The chain is built from TRBV4-3 and TRBJ2-1, with 7 bases lining up with TRBD1. The sample was PBMCs. The CDR3 DNA reads TGCGCCAGCAGCAACCGGGACAGAGACTACAATGAGCAGTTCTTC. As protein: CASSNRDRDYNEQFF.